The clone carrying this TCR beta chain was observed a handful of times. As yet, its antigen is unknown. This sample is part of a study of T cells after yellow fever vaccination. Study details: Fractions of low cell number were prepared using SMART-Seq v4 Ultra Low Input.

V lost 7 bases and J 0 bases, leaving 13 bases between the germline ends. The CDR3 runs to 13 residues. Looked up from germline, CDR1 is SQVTM and CDR2 is ANQGSEA. Study results and limitations: A small share of clonotypes appeared in both CD4 and CD8 compartments.

From the 5' RACE reads, TCRdb called clonotypes with MiXCR, one entry per CDR3 protein. The sample holds 550,000 to 750,000 distinct CDR3 sequences; approximately 15% are singletons and the top ten take about 14%. Sequencing was performed on PBMCs, taken on the day of the yellow fever booster vaccination. The TCR was taken from a man aged 25 to 40 who received the YFV17D yellow fever vaccine. This chain connects TRBV29-1 to TRBJ2-7; D is unresolved. The CDR3 sequence: CSATDGYSYEQYF. CDR3 nucleotide sequence: TGCAGCGCTACGGACGGGTACTCCTACGAGCAGTACTTC.